The source of this T cell receptor (beta chain) is a study of Graves' ophthalmopathy and Graves' hyperthyroidism. The study's findings and limits: Cross-validated, the 13-signature model showed 87.88%/81.08% sensitivity/specificity, and 80%/75% in the test set.

Germline-derived CDR1 and CDR2 are SGHTS and YDEGEE. This CDR3 is 15 amino acids long. The germline V and J ends were trimmed by 0 bases and 0 bases, with 7 bases remaining between them. RNA transcripts provided the template for amplifying TCR beta CDR3 regions. RT-PCR with HTBI primers came first, then second-round multiplex PCR. TCRdb reprocessed the multiplex PCR reads with MiXCR, giving one entry per CDR3 protein. Of some 48,000 distinct CDR3 sequences in the sample, 50% were seen once. This clonotype was recorded many times. Antigen: not known. The sample was peripheral blood. This sequence joins TRBV5-8 and TRBJ2-1; TRBD1 or TRBD2 may be the D gene (5 bases each). The TCR originated in an adult man with Graves' ophthalmopathy. The CDR3 DNA reads TGTGCCAGCAGCTTGGGAGGGGCCTCCTACAATGAGCAGTTCTTC. Residues: CASSLGGASYNEQFF.